Listed below are T cell receptor beta chains from one sample, sequenced in a study of T cells in Graves' hyperthyroidism and ophthalmopathy. MiXCR, applied by TCRdb to the multiplex PCR reads, yields one record per CDR3 protein. The sample yields more than 300,000 distinct CDR3 sequences, approximately 13% seen once. The specimen was blood. The receptors shown here come from a woman aged 55-70 years with Graves' hyperthyroidism. Both conserved end residues are part of each CDR3. A D gene is named only where the DNA matches it firmly.

V: TRBV12-3/TRBV12-4
D: -
CDR3: CASSLGGVQYGYTF

V: TRBV5-5
D: TRBD1
CDR3: CASSSPGTGKRTQYF

V: TRBV6-1
D: TRBD2
CDR3: CASSERGLAGRTYEQYF

V: TRBV12-3/TRBV12-4
D: TRBD2
CDR3: CASRRTSVYNEQFF

V: TRBV2
D: -
CDR3: CASSVGPDTQYF

V: TRBV10-3
D: TRBD1
CDR3: CAISASGTGGLGYTF

V: TRBV3-1
D: -
CDR3: CASSRRGQPQHF

V: TRBV15
D: TRBD1
CDR3: CATRPDGQGDYNEQFF

V: TRBV9
D: -
CDR3: CASSALGAETQYF

V: TRBV6-1
D: -
CDR3: CASSERRHGELFF

V: TRBV2
D: TRBD2
CDR3: CASRRLAGYVTDTQYF

V: TRBV6-1
D: -
CDR3: CASGGSYEQYF

V: TRBV11-2
D: TRBD1
CDR3: CASSQDRGPANYGYTF

V: TRBV20-1
D: -
CDR3: CSADRGLRTEAFF

V: TRBV30
D: -
CDR3: CAWGKRLAKNIQYF

V: TRBV12-3/TRBV12-4
D: TRBD2
CDR3: CASSEPGLKEQFF

V: TRBV20-1
D: TRBD2
CDR3: CSASRTSPNPYNEQFF

V: TRBV12-3/TRBV12-4
D: -
CDR3: CASSRDTQETQYF

V: TRBV27
D: TRBD1
CDR3: CASSPRGRGSHEQYF

V: TRBV5-1
D: -
CDR3: CASSLDGKAGYTF

V: TRBV5-1
D: TRBD2
CDR3: CASSLYLAGGPDEQFF

V: TRBV6-1
D: -
CDR3: CASSPSDVPSSYNERFF

V: TRBV7-9
D: -
CDR3: CASSLASLGPYNSPLHF

V: TRBV27
D: TRBD2
CDR3: CASSFTGLAAQETQYF

V: TRBV6-2/TRBV6-3
D: -
CDR3: CASTKDSIYEQYF

V: TRBV5-5
D: TRBD2
CDR3: CASSSVAGGYNEQFF

V: TRBV7-3
D: -
CDR3: CASSLQAKNEQFF

V: TRBV6-1
D: TRBD2
CDR3: CASRGEGPYNEQFF

V: TRBV5-8
D: -
CDR3: CASSFPTRGEQYF

V: TRBV29-1
D: TRBD1
CDR3: CSASHTPGQRSNGYTF

V: TRBV7-9
D: TRBD2
CDR3: CASVRLAGTDTQYF

V: TRBV20-1
D: TRBD1
CDR3: CSTQGVPLNTEAFF

V: TRBV2
D: TRBD1
CDR3: CASIAGGGGMNTEAFF

V: TRBV7-9
D: TRBD1
CDR3: CASSPRQGLGMNTEAFF

V: TRBV11-3
D: TRBD2
CDR3: CASTSGSAHNEQFF

V: TRBV29-1
D: -
CDR3: CSVEGTLSSYNEQFF

V: TRBV20-1
D: -
CDR3: CSARGQHPEQYF

V: TRBV13
D: -
CDR3: CASSFTGLSYEQYF

V: TRBV5-6
D: -
CDR3: CASSPGRGETQYF

V: TRBV6-5
D: -
CDR3: CASSYSGGANTEAFF

V: TRBV24-1
D: -
CDR3: CATSDLHYEQFF

V: TRBV5-1
D: -
CDR3: CASSLEGGDEKLFF

V: TRBV12-3/TRBV12-4
D: -
CDR3: CASSLQLQNTEAFF

V: TRBV12-5
D: -
CDR3: CASGGGLPQETQYF

V: TRBV6-1
D: -
CDR3: CASSEVGGADQETQYF

V: TRBV24-1
D: TRBD1
CDR3: CATLRLRTGSSTYEQYF